This T cell receptor beta chain was sequenced for a study of T cells in Graves' hyperthyroidism and ophthalmopathy. TCR beta CDR3 regions were amplified from RNA transcripts. The HTBI primer set was used in a first-round RT-PCR of the TCR CDR3. TCRdb reprocessed the multiplex PCR reads via MiXCR and lists one record per CDR3 protein. The sample holds roughly 800,000 distinct CDR3 sequences, roughly 37% seen once. Graves' hyperthyroidism is called stable when ophthalmopathy does not progress within 18 months. In making diagnoses, clinical symptoms, serum thyroxine and TRAb, thyroid ultrasound and orbital computed tomography were all used. The sample taken for sequencing was blood. This receptor was identified in a man in his late teens or twenties with Graves' hyperthyroidism.

The CDR3 is CASSGQCGLINTEAFF. CDR3 sequence (DNA): TGTGCCAGCAGTGGGCAATGCGGGCTGATTAACACTGAAGCTTTCTTT. The chain couples TRBV6-6 to TRBJ1-1; D unresolved. V shed 5 bases and J shed 2 bases, with 18 bases lying between them. The germline gives CDR1 MNHNY, CDR2 SVGAGI (reference sequence). The CDR3 length is 16 residues.